This paragraph reports one T cell receptor beta chain. Its specificity is unknown. TCRdb re-called the reads through MiXCR, storing one row per CDR3 protein. This table holds some 590,000 distinct CDR3 sequences, almost 40% found once. The data derive from a study of T cell repertoires in cytomegalovirus infection. Background on the study: Recently identified HLA-C-restricted CMV epitopes were used, and well-studied HLA-B-restricted CMV epitopes were used as well. Public TCR beta signatures marked donors with CMV infection and the matching HLA. Study-level findings and limits: Of the TCR beta families, the public ones yielded a cumulative frequency that identified carriers of CMV plus the relevant HLA.

CDR3 length: 18 residues. Looked up from germline, CDR1 is MNHEY and CDR2 is SVGEGT. V shed 0 bases and J 12 bases; nucleotides not matched to a gene: 16. The material was cultured PBMCs, obtained from culture after CMV antigen stimulation. This receptor was obtained from a human donor in good health (CMV status not recorded). Some clones in this sample may be carry-over from other donors' samples. The chain joins TRBV6-2 or TRBV6-3 to TRBJ2-1; 11 bases map to TRBD2. The CDR3 spells CASSYSTFRIAGGHGQFF. As DNA, the CDR3 is TGTGCCAGCAGTTACTCGACCTTCAGGATAGCGGGAGGGCACGGGCAGTTCTTC.